A single sample is the source of the 10 T cell receptor beta chains below, sequenced in a study of post-analysis software for immune sequencing data. Study-wide points: Relative to controls, patients had a few TRBV segments at higher frequency, with TRBV5-6, TRBV5-1 and TRBV20-1 among these.

Unique molecular identifiers featured in each of the TCR beta cDNA libraries. TCRdb re-analysed the PCR reads in MiXCR, keeping a single row per CDR3 protein. The sample contains 750,000 to 950,000 distinct CDR3 sequences, about half of which appear only once. What these receptors recognize is not known. Sequencing was performed on blood. Receptors were obtained from a girl aged 5 to 17 with multiple sclerosis.

This clonotype was seen more than once but under ten times. This chain joins TRBV7-3 and TRBJ2-3; D unclear. This CDR3 comprises 13 residues. CDR1 and CDR2 from the germline V gene are SGHTA and FQGTGA. V was clipped by 3 bases and J by 3 bases, with 7 bases between them. The CDR3 nucleotides are TGTGCCAGCAGCTTCCGGCGAACAGATACGCAGTATTTT. Encoded protein: CASSFRRTDTQYF.

This clonotype was seen more than once but under ten times. The chain combines TRBV29-1 with TRBJ1-1; 8 nucleotides match TRBD1. Trimming cost V 7 bases and J 8 bases; bases outside gene matches: 6. The CDR3 extends over 11 amino acids. Germline CDR1 is SQVTM and CDR2 is ANQGSEA. The CDR3 DNA is TGCAGCGCCCATGACAGGGGAGAAGCTTTCTTT. Amino acids: CSAHDRGEAFF. The variable domain in full, with the rest retrieved from reference TRBV29-1 and TRBJ1-1, is SAVISQKPSRDICQRGTSLTIQCQVDSQVTMMFWYRQQPGQSLTLIATANQGSEATYESGFVIDKFPISRPNLTFSTLTVSNMSPEDSSIYLCSAHDRGEAFFGQGTRLTVV.

This clonotype showed up just a few times. V gene TRBV6-1 combines with J gene TRBJ1-2; possibly TRBD1 for D (6 bases). Germline assignment: CDR1 MNHNS and CDR2 SASEGT. This CDR3 is built from 10 residues. V was clipped by 6 bases and J by 10 bases, with 9 bases between them. CDR3 sequence (DNA): TGTGCCAGCAGGGACAGAGACTACACCTTC. Its translation is CASRDRDYTF.

This clonotype was detected a few times. The genes are TRBV15 and TRBJ2-7; no clear D. This CDR3 has 15 residues. V was pared by 0 bases and J by 0 bases, with 9 bases between. Germline loops: CDR1 LNHNV, CDR2 YYDKDF (reference sequence). The CDR3 DNA follows: TGTGCCACCAGCAGAGAGGTGGGAAGCTCCTACGAGCAGTACTTC. Translation gives CATSREVGSSYEQYF. Supplemented by reference TRBV15 and TRBJ2-7, the full variable domain reads DAMVIQNPRYQVTQFGKPVTLSCSQTLNHNVMYWYQQKSSQAPKLLFHYYDKDFNNEADTPDNFQSRRPNTSFCFLDIRSPGLGDTAMYLCATSREVGSSYEQYFGPGTRLTVT.

CDR3 residues: CAIQEGSYNEQFF. The CDR3 DNA follows: TGTGCCATCCAGGAGGGGTCCTACAATGAGCAGTTCTTC. The gene calls are TRBV2 and TRBJ2-1, with D possibly being TRBD2 (6 bases). Trimming pared 10 bases from V and 1 base from J, leaving 11 bases between. This CDR3 has 13 amino acids. Germline values: CDR1 SNHLY, CDR2 FYNNEI.

There are a few counts of this clonotype. CDR3 DNA: TGTGCCAGCAGCGTAGGCGGGACTTCTACCGGGGAGCTGTTTTTT. It translates to CASSVGGTSTGELFF. The chain links TRBV9 to TRBJ2-2; TRBD2 is a possible D gene (6 bases). The CDR3 is 15 residues long. From germline, CDR1 is SGDLS and CDR2 YYNGEE. V lost 0 bases and J lost 5, with 11 bases in between.

This sequence joins TRBV6-5 and TRBJ1-1; D is unclear. Between the trimmed V and J ends, which lost 7 bases and 2 bases, there was a span of 11 bases. The CDR3 has 13 amino acids. Germline CDR1 and CDR2: MNHEY and SVGAGI. In DNA, the CDR3 is TGTGCCAGCAAGGAGTCGAGTAACACTGAAGCTTTCTTT. It is translated as CASKESSNTEAFF.

The chain carries TRBV20-1 and TRBJ2-1, with 11 bases identical to TRBD2. Unmatched junction bases numbered 12, after V lost 1 base and J lost 7 bases. CDR1 is DFQATT, CDR2 SNEGSKA, per germline (reference sequence). CDR3 length: 17 residues. The CDR3 DNA reads as TGCAGTGCTAGAGGACTAGCGGGATTCAACGCGCAGAATGAGCAGTTCTTC. Translated: CSARGLAGFNAQNEQFF.

The chain couples TRBV4-3 to TRBJ2-1, with D unclear. Trimming shortened V by 0 bases and J by 0 bases, and 9 bases separated the two germline ends. Germline loops: CDR1 LGHNA, CDR2 YSLEER. This CDR3 has 16 residues. CDR3 DNA: TGCGCCAGCAGCCAAGACATTCTCACCTCCTACAATGAGCAGTTCTTC. This encodes CASSQDILTSYNEQFF.

A remark on this clonotype: The junction and the germline gene differ at one end; a read error may be behind it. The chain employs TRBV9 and TRBJ2-7; D is perhaps TRBD1 (5 bases). Germline CDR1 and CDR2: SGDLS and YYNGEE. The CDR3 is made up of 14 amino acids. CDR3 amino acids: CVSSVMAGSGEQYF. The CDR3 nucleotides read TGTGTCAGCAGCGTGATGGCAGGGTCCGGCGAGCAGTACTTC.